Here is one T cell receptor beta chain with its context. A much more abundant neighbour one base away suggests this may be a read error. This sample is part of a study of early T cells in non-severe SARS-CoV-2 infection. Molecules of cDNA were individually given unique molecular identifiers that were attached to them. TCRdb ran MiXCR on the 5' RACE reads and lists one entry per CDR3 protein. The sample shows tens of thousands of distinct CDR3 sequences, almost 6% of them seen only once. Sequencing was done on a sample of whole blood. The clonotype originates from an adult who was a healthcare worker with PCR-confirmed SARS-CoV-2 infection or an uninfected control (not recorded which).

The CDR3 nucleotides are TGTGCCAGCAGCCCAATCCTGGGTCGGGGAAGTGGTGTGACTGAAGCTTTCTTT. It codes for CASSPILGRGSGVTEAFF. The chain has TRBV7-2 and TRBJ1-1; D is uncertain. The V end lost 5 bases, the J end lost 5 bases, and 27 bases lay between the germline ends. The CDR3 totals 18 residues. Germline V CDR1 and CDR2: SGHTA, FQGNSA. Full variable domain (outside the CDR3, taken from reference TRBV7-2 and TRBJ1-1): GAGVSQSPSNKVTEKGKDVELRCDPISGHTALYWYRQSLGQGLEFLIYFQGNSAPDKSGLPSDRFSAERTGGSVSTLTIQRTQQEDSAVYLCASSPILGRGSGVTEAFFGQGTRLTVV.